What follows are 25 T cell receptor beta chains derived from one specimen sequenced in a study of OX40 agonist ivuxolimab in advanced cancers. Some clones are missing from TCRdb's copy, which holds only in-frame ones; the method was immunoSEQ multiplex PCR. The sample holds 20,000 to 25,000 clones; 75% to 85% are singletons and the top ten take about 25%. The sequencing here drew on CD4+ or CD8+ T cells sorted from blood, taken in a trial of the OX40 agonist ivuxolimab. The receptors were gathered from an adult with an advanced solid tumor such as melanoma, head and neck, liver or kidney cancer.

The CDR3 DNA sequence: TGTGCCAGCAGTACATCGGACCCCAACGAGCAGTACTTC. It translates to CASSTSDPNEQYF. This chain connects TRBV13 to TRBJ2-7; D uncertain. V lost 6 bases and J 5 bases, leaving 14 bases between the germline ends. The CDR3 extends over 13 amino acids. CDR1 PRHDT and CDR2 FYEKMQ come from the germline V gene (reference sequence).

This chain uses TRBV18 with TRBJ2-7; 8 bases match TRBD1. CDR3 length: 12 amino acids. Germline CDR1 reads KGHSH; CDR2 reads LQKENI. J was trimmed by 3 bases and V by 5 bases; bases with no gene match: 0. CDR3 sequence (DNA): TGTGCCAGCTCAGGACAGGGCTACGAGCAGTACTTC. It translates to CASSGQGYEQYF.

V and J are TRBV18 and TRBJ1-2; D is perhaps TRBD1 (5 bases). Germline V gene lookup returns CDR1 KGHSH and CDR2 LQKENI. The CDR3 runs 16 residues. The V end lost 0 bases, the J end lost 4 bases, and 15 bases lay between the germline ends. CDR3 bases: TGTGCCAGCTCACCACCCTGGGGGGAAAGTAGCTATGGCTACACCTTC. Protein product: CASSPPWGESSYGYTF.

Regarding this clone: The sample carries other DNA sequences with the same CDR3. The CDR3 region is CARVSSTEAFF. DNA for the CDR3: TGTGCTAGAGTCTCCAGCACTGAAGCTTTCTTT. V and J are TRBV2 and TRBJ1-1; D gene unclear. The CDR3 is 11 residues long. Germline CDR1 and CDR2: SNHLY and FYNNEI.

The chain employs TRBV2 and TRBJ2-1; no clear D gene. The germline V gene encodes CDR1 SNHLY and CDR2 FYNNEI. Trimming removed 9 bases at V and 5 bases at J, with 11 bases between. The CDR3 consists of 12 residues. In DNA form, the CDR3 reads TGTGCCAGAGGAACACGAAACAATGAGCAGTTCTTC. It encodes CARGTRNNEQFF.

The chain combines TRBV5-5 with TRBJ2-7; tentatively, D is TRBD1 (6 bases). The CDR3 is 13 amino acids. Germline V lookup: CDR1 SGHKS, CDR2 YYEKEE (reference sequence). The V end was cut by 5 bases, the J end by 4 bases, with 13 bases between. In DNA, the CDR3 is TGTGCCAGCAGTCCAGGACAGTCTTACGAGCAGTACTTC. Amino acids: CASSPGQSYEQYF.

This clone is a singleton in its sample. The chain carries TRBV27 and TRBJ2-1; 11 bases agree with TRBD2. The CDR3 covers 16 residues. Germline CDR1 is MNHEY and CDR2 is SMNVEV (reference sequence). After removal of 6 bases from V and 5 bases from J, the junction contained 9 bases not matched to a gene. CDR3 sequence: CASSLLLAGDHNEQFF. CDR3 DNA: TGTGCCAGCAGCTTACTACTAGCGGGAGACCACAATGAGCAGTTCTTC.

The CDR3 DNA reads TGCAGTGCCCTTGACGGGAAGCAGTTCTTC. Its translation is CSALDGKQFF. J is TRBJ2-1 and V is TRBV20-1; tentative D call: TRBD2 (5 bases). Germline V gives CDR1 DFQATT, CDR2 SNEGSKA (reference sequence). The CDR3 is 10 residues long. Trimming removed 6 bases from V and 11 bases from J, with 11 bases in between.

DNA for the CDR3: TGTGCCAGCAGTTCTTGGGACAGGGGACCAAATAGCAATCAGCCCCAGCATTTT. Its translation is CASSSWDRGPNSNQPQHF. The rearrangement uses TRBV5-8 and TRBJ1-5, with 10 bases identical to TRBD1. V shed 5 bases and J 0 bases; nucleotides not matched to a gene: 11. The CDR3 covers 18 residues. The germline CDR1 and CDR2 sequences are SGHTS and YDEGEE.

V usage is TRBV4-1 and J usage is TRBJ1-5; the match to TRBD1 covers 7 bases. Germline values: CDR1 MGHRA, CDR2 YSYEKL. V lost 1 base and J lost 1; bases outside the gene matches: 1. The CDR3 extends over 15 amino acids. The CDR3 region has the DNA TGCGCCAGCAGCCAAGCGACAGGGAGCAATCAGCCCCAGCATTTT. This codes for CASSQATGSNQPQHF.

This clone was picked up one time. The gene calls are TRBV11-2 and TRBJ2-3; 8 bases match TRBD1. Germline V gene lookup returns CDR1 SGHAT and CDR2 FQNNGV. Trimming at V came to 1 base and at J to 3 bases, leaving 3 bases not matched to a gene. This CDR3 is 15 amino acids long. The CDR3 DNA is TGTGCCAGCAGCTTAGTCGACAGGGGAACAGATACGCAGTATTTT. Translating gives CASSLVDRGTDTQYF.

This chain connects TRBV15 to TRBJ2-7; 8 bases fit TRBD2. V was pared by 3 bases and J by 2 bases, with 3 bases of the junction left unmatched. This CDR3 contains 14 residues. From germline, CDR1 is LNHNV and CDR2 YYDKDF (reference sequence). CDR3 DNA: TGTGCCACCAGCAGGGGAGCGGGAGCCTACGAGCAGTACTTC. Translating it yields CATSRGAGAYEQYF. The full variable domain, rest sourced from reference TRBV15 and TRBJ2-7, is DAMVIQNPRYQVTQFGKPVTLSCSQTLNHNVMYWYQQKSSQAPKLLFHYYDKDFNNEADTPDNFQSRRPNTSFCFLDIRSPGLGDTAMYLCATSRGAGAYEQYFGPGTRLTVT.

This clone was recorded once. V gene TRBV5-1 combines with J gene TRBJ2-1; D ambiguous. The CDR3 is 11 amino acids. The germline V gene encodes CDR1 SGHRS and CDR2 YFSETQ. V lost 1 base to trimming and J lost 6 bases, with 2 bases between them. In DNA form, the CDR3 reads TGCGCCAGCAGCTTGTTCAATGAGCAGTTCTTC. This gives the protein CASSLFNEQFF.

A remark on this clone: Compared with germline, one end of the junction differs, possibly owing to a read error. The chain links TRBV11-2 to TRBJ2-7; TRBD1 is a possible D gene (6 bases). Germline V gene data show CDR1 as SGHAT and CDR2 as FQNNGV. The CDR3 is 14 residues long. CDR3: CANSFGRGAYEQYF. As DNA, the CDR3 is TGTGCCAACAGCTTCGGCAGGGGAGCCTACGAGCAGTACTTC.

The V call is TRBV7-8, the J call TRBJ2-5; 7 bases align to TRBD2. CDR1 and CDR2 (germline): SGHVS, FQNEAQ. V was clipped by 5 bases and J by 3 bases; unmatched bases: 3. The CDR3 runs to 13 residues. The CDR3 loop is CASSPGGKETQYF. For the CDR3, the DNA is TGTGCCAGCAGCCCGGGGGGAAAAGAGACCCAGTACTTC.

By its share, this clone is medium-sized. The V call is TRBV6-4, the J call TRBJ2-1; tentatively, D is TRBD1 (6 bases). The CDR3 consists of 14 residues. Per germline, CDR1 MRHNA and CDR2 SNTAGT. V lost 3 bases to trimming and J lost 6 bases, with 12 bases between them. CDR3: CASSEGEGGNEQFF. The CDR3 region has the DNA TGTGCCAGCAGTGAGGGGGAAGGGGGCAATGAGCAGTTCTTC.

With regard to this clone: Other DNA sequences from this sample encode an identical CDR3 as well. J is TRBJ1-1 and V is TRBV7-6; 7 nucleotides match TRBD1. The CDR3 spans 13 residues. CDR1 is SGHVS, CDR2 FNYEAQ, per germline. V was clipped by 5 bases and J by 3 bases; unmatched bases: 3. For the CDR3, the DNA is TGTGCCAGCAGCCCCACAGGGGACACTGAAGCTTTCTTT. Protein product: CASSPTGDTEAFF.

This chain connects TRBV10-1 to TRBJ1-1; D gene uncertain. The CDR3 loop spans 14 amino acids. Germline CDR1 reads WNHNN; CDR2 reads SYGVQD (reference sequence). The V end lost 4 bases, the J end lost 0 bases, and 9 bases lay between the germline ends. DNA for the CDR3: TGCGCCAGCAGTGGTGGACGAGTGAACACTGAAGCTTTCTTT. Translating it yields CASSGGRVNTEAFF.

This chain links TRBV14 with TRBJ2-5; D uncertain. In germline, CDR1 is SGHDN, CDR2 FVKESK. The germline V and J ends were trimmed by 4 bases and 5 bases, with 14 bases remaining between them. This CDR3 region has 14 residues. The chain's CDR3 is CASSPHNIGETQYF. CDR3 bases: TGTGCCAGCAGCCCGCATAACATCGGGGAGACCCAGTACTTC.

The chain combines TRBV4-3 with TRBJ2-3, with 9 positions matching TRBD2. Looked up from germline, CDR1 is LGHNA and CDR2 is YSLEER. V trimming: 1 base; J trimming: 4 bases; junction bases outside the gene matches: 0. This CDR3 region has 14 residues. CDR3 nucleotides: TGCGCCAGCAGCCAAGGGACTAGCGCAGATACGCAGTATTTT. Protein sequence: CASSQGTSADTQYF.

The genes are TRBV5-6 and TRBJ1-4; D ambiguous. CDR1 SGHDT and CDR2 YYEEEE come from the germline V gene. Trimming removed 4 bases from V and 2 bases from J, with 15 bases in between. CDR3 size: 16 residues. CDR3 sequence: CASSVFRAGTNEKLFF. The CDR3 DNA reads TGTGCCAGCAGCGTATTCCGGGCCGGGACTAATGAAAAACTGTTTTTT.

This chain links TRBV27 with TRBJ2-7; D tentatively reads TRBD1 or TRBD2 (5 bases each). The CDR3 is 16 residues long. Germline V gene sequence: CDR1 MNHEY, CDR2 SMNVEV (reference sequence). Trimming left V 6 bases short and J 3 bases short, with 21 bases between. The CDR3 nucleotides are TGTGCCAGCAGCTCTCTACCCCGGGACCCCCTCTACGAGCAGTACTTC. Translated: CASSSLPRDPLYEQYF.

V and J are TRBV5-6 and TRBJ1-3, with 9 bases lining up with TRBD1. CDR3 length: 18 residues. Germline V gives CDR1 SGHDT, CDR2 YYEEEE. V lost 0 bases, J lost 0 bases, and 7 bases stayed unmatched. The CDR3 protein is CASSLGGQGTFSGNTIYF. CDR3 coding DNA: TGTGCCAGCAGCTTGGGGGGACAGGGAACTTTCTCTGGAAACACCATATATTTT.

This rearrangement joins TRBV5-4 to TRBJ1-6, with 7 bases that match TRBD1. Germline CDR1 reads SGHNT; CDR2 reads YYREEE (reference sequence). The CDR3 sequence is 14 residues long. Trimming took 2 bases from V and 7 from J; bases not matched to a gene: 3. CDR3 loop: CASSFGTANSPLHF. The CDR3 DNA is TGTGCCAGCAGCTTTGGGACAGCGAATTCACCCCTCCACTTT.

The chain uses TRBV7-8 and TRBJ2-1; the match to TRBD2 covers 7 bases. The ends lost 5 bases at V and 6 bases at J; junction bases unmatched: 4. Germline V gene lookup returns CDR1 SGHVS and CDR2 FQNEAQ. The CDR3 is made up of 13 amino acids. The CDR3 coding sequence is TGTGCCAGCAGCGCGAGCGGGGCCAATGAGCAGTTCTTC. It codes for CASSASGANEQFF.